The following is a T cell receptor beta chain sequence with its context. Antigen: not known. The entry originates in a study of vaccination and CD4 T cells after COVID-19. Study-level information: At a median around 70 days (range 14 to 241) after dose two, post-vaccine samples were obtained. Study results and limitations: Within the convalescent patients, spike mono-reactivity was found in 304 of 307 vaccine-specific clones.

Treatment specified: roughly nine-day PBMC culture with coronavirus spike peptide pools or control peptides (ViraFEST assay). ViraFEST enlarged antigen-specific T cell populations with peptide pools and afterwards sequenced TCRs. Fresh IL-2 medium was used to replace half of the medium on days 3 and 7. The Oncomine TCR Beta short-read assay sequenced DNA from cultured CD4+ T cells. MiXCR was run by TCRdb on the PCR reads, yielding one entry per CDR3 protein. Here the sample spans approximately 13,000 distinct CDR3 sequences, around half being singletons. The clonotype originates from a human donor who had recovered from COVID-19. The material was CD4+ T cells from blood, cultured in vitro, obtained before SARS-CoV-2 vaccination.

CDR3: CASSLNARVQPQHF. As DNA, the CDR3 is TGTGCCAGCAGTTTAAATGCCAGGGTACAGCCCCAGCATTTT. J is TRBJ1-5 and V is TRBV12-3 or TRBV12-4; D is perhaps TRBD1 (5 bases). V lost 2 bases and J lost 7, with 12 bases in between. The length of the CDR3 is 14 residues.